This entry features one TCR beta chain sequence. Its antigen is not yet known. No per-base quality is available; no much larger clone lies one base away. The data originate from a study of blood T cell repertoires in COVID-19 (dated by TCRdb to the early 2020s). Regarding the study in general: The collaborator samples originated in the United States, Italy and Spain and spanned the acute and convalescent phases of COVID-19. HLA class I and class II types, where available, came from metadata supplied by the sample provider rather than from assay-based typing. Sample metadata almost always included a de-identified subject ID, COVID-19 status, age in years and sex. The repertoires were released in a freely available public database intended as a resource for research on the immune response to SARS-CoV-2. The material from the prospective study consisted of cDNA or gDNA derived from T cells, B-cell-depleted T cells, or PBMCs. The samples were drawn from the first 160 participants of the ongoing ImmuneRACE study and from 1,254 subjects provided by 6 global collaborators. The dataset comprised deeply sampled blood TCRbeta repertoires from subjects exposed to, actively infected with, or recovered from COVID-19.

Broad study findings and their caveats: How much clinical and demographic metadata was included differed by source and by participant, and the metadata was provided uncurated.

The immunoSEQ Assay, a bias-controlled multiplex PCR, was used to amplify TCRbeta CDR3 regions from genomic DNA. In the original analysis: Within the assay, amplification of reference gene primers was used to estimate how many nucleated cells each sample contained. To quantify the absolute abundance of each unique TCRbeta CDR3 rearrangement, sequence reads were collapsed and filtered. For each sample, productive Simpson clonality was calculated as the square root of Simpson's diversity index over productive rearrangements. TCRdb holds this immuneACCESS table with in-frame rearrangements only. Some clones are missing; in checked studies, unresolved V genes explain under half, and the rest has no known cause. Clone size and V and J calls were adopted from that table, with D and trimming inferred from the DNA. A total of about 60,000 clones appear in this sample, roughly 90% of them only once. Together, the top ten hold about 9.5% of the sample.

The CDR3 spans 13 residues, from the cysteine through the valine. The sequence is cut down to CDR3 DNA, 39 bases in frame from base 1. CDR1 SNHLY and CDR2 FYNNEI are derived from the germline V gene. V was cut back by 6 bases and J by 4 bases, leaving a gap of 13 bases between them. The collaborating institutions used their own protocols to collect whole blood in K2EDTA tubes. Collaborator samples were shipped for TCRbeta analysis as frozen whole blood, isolated PBMCs, or DNA extracted from either sample type. The sequence links TRBV2 to TRBJ2-7; TRBD2 might be the D gene, on 5 matching bases. Source material: peripheral blood. This receptor was obtained from a human donor with acute or convalescent COVID-19. The donor label of this sample is uncertain. The CDR3 region: CASSPKPGYEQYV. In nucleotides, the sequence is TGTGCCAGCAGCCCTAAACCGGGGTACGAGCAGTACGTC.